This T cell receptor beta chain was retrieved from a study of blood T cell repertoires in COVID-19. Study overall: Sites across the United States, Italy and Spain contributed samples from acute and convalescent COVID-19.

Generated by immunoSEQ multiplex PCR, the TCRdb table keeps only in-frame clones and is missing some. The sample includes 410,000 or so clones, 86% of them seen just once. Per germline, CDR1 SGHDT and CDR2 YYEEEE. The V gene end was trimmed by 7 bases and the J gene end by 0 bases; junction bases not matched to a gene: 6. This CDR3 comprises 15 residues. V usage is TRBV5-6 and J usage is TRBJ2-2; 7 bases are a match to TRBD1. The origin of this receptor is a woman aged 25-40 years with active or convalescent COVID-19. The sequenced sample was peripheral blood. CDR3 coding DNA: TGTGCCAGCGGAGGACAGGCTCCGAACACCGGGGAGCTGTTTTTT. Translated: CASGGQAPNTGELFF.